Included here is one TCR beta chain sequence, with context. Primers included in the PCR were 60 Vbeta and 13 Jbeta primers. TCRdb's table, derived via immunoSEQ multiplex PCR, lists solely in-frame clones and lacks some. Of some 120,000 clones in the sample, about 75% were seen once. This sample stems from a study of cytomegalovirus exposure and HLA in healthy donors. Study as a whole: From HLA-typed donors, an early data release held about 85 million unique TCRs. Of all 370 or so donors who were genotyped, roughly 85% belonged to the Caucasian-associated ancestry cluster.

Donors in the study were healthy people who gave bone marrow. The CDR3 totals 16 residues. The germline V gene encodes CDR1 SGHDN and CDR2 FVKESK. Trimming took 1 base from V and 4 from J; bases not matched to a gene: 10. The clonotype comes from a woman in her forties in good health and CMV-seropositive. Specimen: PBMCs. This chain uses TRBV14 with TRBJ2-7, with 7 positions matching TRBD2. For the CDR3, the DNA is TGTGCCAGCAGCCAAGGGGACGGGGGGAGAGGGTACGAGCAGTACTTC. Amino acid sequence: CASSQGDGGRGYEQYF.